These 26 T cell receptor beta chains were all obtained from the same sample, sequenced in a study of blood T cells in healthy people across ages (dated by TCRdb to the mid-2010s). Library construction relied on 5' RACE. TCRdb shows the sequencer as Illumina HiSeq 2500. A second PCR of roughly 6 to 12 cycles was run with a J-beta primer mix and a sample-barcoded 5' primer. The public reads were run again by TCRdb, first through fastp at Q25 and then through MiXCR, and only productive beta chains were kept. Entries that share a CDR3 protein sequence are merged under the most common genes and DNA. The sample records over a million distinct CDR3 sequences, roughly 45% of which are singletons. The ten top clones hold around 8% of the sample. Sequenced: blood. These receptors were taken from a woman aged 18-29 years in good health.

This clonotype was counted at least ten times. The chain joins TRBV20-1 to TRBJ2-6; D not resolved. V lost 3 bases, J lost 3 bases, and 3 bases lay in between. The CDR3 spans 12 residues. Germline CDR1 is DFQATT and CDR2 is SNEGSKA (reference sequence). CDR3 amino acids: CSASDGANVLTF. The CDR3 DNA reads TGCAGTGCTAGCGATGGGGCCAACGTCCTGACTTTC.

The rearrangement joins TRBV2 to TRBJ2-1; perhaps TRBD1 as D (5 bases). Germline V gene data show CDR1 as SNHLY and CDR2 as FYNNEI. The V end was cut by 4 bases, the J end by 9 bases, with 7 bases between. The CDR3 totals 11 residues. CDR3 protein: CASSGRGEQFF. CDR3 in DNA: TGTGCCAGCAGTGGTAGGGGTGAGCAGTTCTTC. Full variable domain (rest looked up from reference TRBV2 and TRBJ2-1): EPEVTQTPSHQVTQMGQEVILRCVPISNHLYFYWYRQILGQKVEFLVSFYNNEISEKSEIFDDQFSVERPDGSNFTLKIRSTKLEDSAMYFCASSGRGEQFFGPGTRLTVL.

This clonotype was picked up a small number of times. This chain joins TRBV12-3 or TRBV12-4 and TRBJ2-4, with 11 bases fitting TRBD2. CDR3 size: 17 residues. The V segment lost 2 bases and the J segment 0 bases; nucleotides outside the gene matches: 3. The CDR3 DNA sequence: TGTGCCAGCAGTTTACGACTAGCGGGACTAGCCAAAAACATTCAGTACTTC. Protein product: CASSLRLAGLAKNIQYF.

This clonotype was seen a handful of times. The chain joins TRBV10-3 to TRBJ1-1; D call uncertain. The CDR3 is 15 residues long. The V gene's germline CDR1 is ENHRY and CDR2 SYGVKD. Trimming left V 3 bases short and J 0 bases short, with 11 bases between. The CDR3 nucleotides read TGTGCCATCAGTGATAGCCCCTCGCTGAACACTGAAGCTTTCTTT. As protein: CAISDSPSLNTEAFF.

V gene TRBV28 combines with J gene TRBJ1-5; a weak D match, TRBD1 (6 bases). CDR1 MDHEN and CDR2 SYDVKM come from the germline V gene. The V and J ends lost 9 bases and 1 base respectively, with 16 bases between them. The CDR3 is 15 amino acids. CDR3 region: CARVTGYRSNQPQHF. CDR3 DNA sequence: TGTGCCAGAGTAACAGGGTACCGGAGCAATCAGCCCCAGCATTTT.

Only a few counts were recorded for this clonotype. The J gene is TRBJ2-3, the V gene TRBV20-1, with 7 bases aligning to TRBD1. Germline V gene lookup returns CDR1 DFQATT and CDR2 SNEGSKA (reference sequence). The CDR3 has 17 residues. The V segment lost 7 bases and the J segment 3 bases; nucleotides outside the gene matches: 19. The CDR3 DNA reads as TGCAGTGTTACGGCGGACAGGCCCCGAGGGCCTACAGATACGCAGTATTTT. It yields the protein CSVTADRPRGPTDTQYF.

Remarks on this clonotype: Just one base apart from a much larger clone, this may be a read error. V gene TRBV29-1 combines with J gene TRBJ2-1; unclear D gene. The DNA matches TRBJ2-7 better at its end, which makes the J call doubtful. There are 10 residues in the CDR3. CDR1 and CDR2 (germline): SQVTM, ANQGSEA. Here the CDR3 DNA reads TGCAGCGTTGGCGCCAATGAGCAGTACTTC. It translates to CSVGANEQYF.

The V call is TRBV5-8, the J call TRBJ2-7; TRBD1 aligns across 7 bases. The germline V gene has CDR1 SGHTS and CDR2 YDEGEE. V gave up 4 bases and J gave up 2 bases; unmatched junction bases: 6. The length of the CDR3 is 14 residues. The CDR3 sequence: CASSKPGQTYEQYF. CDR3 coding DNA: TGTGCCAGCAGCAAGCCGGGACAGACCTACGAGCAGTACTTC. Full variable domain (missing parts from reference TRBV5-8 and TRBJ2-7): EAGVTQSPTHLIKTRGQQATLRCSPISGHTSVYWYQQALGLGLQFLLWYDEGEERNRGNFPPRFSGRQFPNYSSELNVNALELEDSALYLCASSKPGQTYEQYFGPGTRLTVT.

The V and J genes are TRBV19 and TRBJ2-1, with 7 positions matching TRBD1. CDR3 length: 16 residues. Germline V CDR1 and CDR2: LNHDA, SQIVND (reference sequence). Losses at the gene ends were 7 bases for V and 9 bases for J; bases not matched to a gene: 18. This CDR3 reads CASTRDPGQHHAEQFF. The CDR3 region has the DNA TGTGCCAGTACCCGTGACCCGGGACAGCATCATGCTGAGCAGTTCTTC.

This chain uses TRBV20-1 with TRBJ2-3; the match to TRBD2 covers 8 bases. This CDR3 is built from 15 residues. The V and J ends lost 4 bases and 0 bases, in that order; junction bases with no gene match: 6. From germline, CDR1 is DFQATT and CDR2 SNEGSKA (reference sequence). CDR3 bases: TGCAGTGCTAAACGAGCGGGAGTGAGCACAGATACGCAGTATTTT. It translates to CSAKRAGVSTDTQYF.

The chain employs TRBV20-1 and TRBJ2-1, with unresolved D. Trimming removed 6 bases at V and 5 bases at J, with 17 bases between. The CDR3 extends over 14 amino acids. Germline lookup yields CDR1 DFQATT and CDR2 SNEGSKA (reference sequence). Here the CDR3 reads CSAPGLLGHNEQFF. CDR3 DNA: TGCAGTGCCCCGGGTCTTCTCGGGCACAATGAGCAGTTCTTC.

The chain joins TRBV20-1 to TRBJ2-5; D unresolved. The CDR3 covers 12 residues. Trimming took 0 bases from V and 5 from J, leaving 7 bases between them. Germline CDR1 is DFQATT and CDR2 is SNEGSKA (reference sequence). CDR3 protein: CSARDSIETQYF. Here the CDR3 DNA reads TGCAGTGCTAGAGATTCTATTGAGACCCAGTACTTC.

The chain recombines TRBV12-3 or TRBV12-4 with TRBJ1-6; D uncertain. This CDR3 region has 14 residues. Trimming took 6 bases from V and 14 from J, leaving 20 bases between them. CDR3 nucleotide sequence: TGTGCCAGCAGCCCGACATCTCCCGCGGCGGCCCTCCACTTT. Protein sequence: CASSPTSPAAALHF.

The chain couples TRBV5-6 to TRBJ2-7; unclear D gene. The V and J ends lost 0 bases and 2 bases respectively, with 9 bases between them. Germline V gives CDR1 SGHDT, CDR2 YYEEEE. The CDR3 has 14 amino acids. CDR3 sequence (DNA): TGTGCCAGCAGCTTGGGATATAGGGCCTACGAGCAGTACTTC. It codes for CASSLGYRAYEQYF.

CDR3 nucleotide sequence: TGCAGTGCTACTCGGGACATTTATGGCTACACCTTC. This translates into CSATRDIYGYTF. V gene TRBV20-1 combines with J gene TRBJ1-2; weak D call: TRBD1 (6 bases). Germline lookup yields CDR1 DFQATT and CDR2 SNEGSKA (reference sequence). V shed 4 bases and J shed 5 bases, with 11 bases lying between them. This CDR3 has 12 residues.

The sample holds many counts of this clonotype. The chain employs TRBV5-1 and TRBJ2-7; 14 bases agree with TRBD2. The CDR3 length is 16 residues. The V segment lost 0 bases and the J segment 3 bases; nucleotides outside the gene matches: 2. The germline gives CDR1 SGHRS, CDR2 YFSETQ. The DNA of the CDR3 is TGCGCCAGCAGCTTGGCTGGGACTAGCGGGGGCTACGAGCAGTACTTC. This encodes CASSLAGTSGGYEQYF.

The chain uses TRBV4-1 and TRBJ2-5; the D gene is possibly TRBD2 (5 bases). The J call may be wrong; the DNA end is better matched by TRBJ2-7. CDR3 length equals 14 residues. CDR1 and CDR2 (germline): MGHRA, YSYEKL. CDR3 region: CASSQEGLVSEQYF. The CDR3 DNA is TGCGCCAGCAGCCAGGAAGGACTGGTCTCCGAGCAGTACTTC.

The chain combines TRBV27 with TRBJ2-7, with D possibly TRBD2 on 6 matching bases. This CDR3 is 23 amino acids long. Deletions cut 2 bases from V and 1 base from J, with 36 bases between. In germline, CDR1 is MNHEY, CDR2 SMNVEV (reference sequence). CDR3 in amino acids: CASSLELAANPPFDDRKSYEQYF. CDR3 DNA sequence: TGTGCCAGCAGTTTAGAGTTAGCGGCCAACCCTCCCTTTGATGACAGAAAGTCCTACGAGCAGTACTTC.

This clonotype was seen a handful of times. CDR3 DNA sequence: TGTGCCAGCAGTCCCCTCGCTAGCGGGAACTATGAGCAGTTCTTC. This translates into CASSPLASGNYEQFF. The V gene is TRBV12-3 or TRBV12-4, the J gene TRBJ2-1; 9 bases match TRBD2. Unmatched junction bases numbered 10, after V lost 5 bases and J lost 8 bases. This CDR3 contains 15 residues.

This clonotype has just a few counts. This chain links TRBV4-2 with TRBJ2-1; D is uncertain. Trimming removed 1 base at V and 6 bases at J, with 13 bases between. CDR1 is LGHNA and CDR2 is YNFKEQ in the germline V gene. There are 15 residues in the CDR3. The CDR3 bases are TGTGCCAGCAGCCAAGCTGTTAGCTACGGCAATGAGCAGTTCTTC. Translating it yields CASSQAVSYGNEQFF.

This chain's CDR3 is CASSQDAAGGPYGYTF. CDR3 bases: TGTGCCAGCAGCCAAGATGCGGCAGGGGGACCCTATGGCTACACCTTC. The chain recombines TRBV14 with TRBJ1-2; TRBD1 aligns across 7 bases. V was pared by 0 bases and J by 4 bases, with 8 bases of the junction left unmatched. This CDR3 spans 16 amino acids. Germline lookup yields CDR1 SGHDN and CDR2 FVKESK.

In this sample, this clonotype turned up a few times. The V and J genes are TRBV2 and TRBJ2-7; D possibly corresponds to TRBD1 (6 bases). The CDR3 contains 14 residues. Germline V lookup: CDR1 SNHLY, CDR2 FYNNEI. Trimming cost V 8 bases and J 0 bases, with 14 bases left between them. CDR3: CASDGDTRSYEQYF. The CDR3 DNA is TGTGCCAGCGATGGGGACACCCGCTCCTACGAGCAGTACTTC.

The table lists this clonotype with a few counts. The CDR3 DNA reads TGTGCCAGCAGTGAAGCGCTGGGGGGAACAGGGCGGCATGGCTACACCTTC. Protein product: CASSEALGGTGRHGYTF. V gene TRBV2 combines with J gene TRBJ1-2; tentative D call: TRBD1 (6 bases). The V end was cut by 0 bases, the J end by 6 bases, with 20 bases between. The CDR3 sequence is 17 residues long. CDR1 and CDR2 (germline): SNHLY, FYNNEI.

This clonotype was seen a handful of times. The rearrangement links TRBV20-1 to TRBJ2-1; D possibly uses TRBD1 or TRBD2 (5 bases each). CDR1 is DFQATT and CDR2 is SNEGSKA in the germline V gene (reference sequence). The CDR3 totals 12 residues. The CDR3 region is CRRDRENNEQFF. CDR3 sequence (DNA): TGCAGGAGGGACCGGGAAAACAATGAGCAGTTCTTC.

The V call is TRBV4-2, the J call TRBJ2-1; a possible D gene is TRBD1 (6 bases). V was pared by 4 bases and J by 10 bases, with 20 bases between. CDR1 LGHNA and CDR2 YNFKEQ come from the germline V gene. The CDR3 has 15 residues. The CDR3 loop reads CASSPEGDIDYEQFF. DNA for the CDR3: TGTGCCAGCAGCCCGGAAGGGGACATCGACTACGAGCAGTTCTTC.

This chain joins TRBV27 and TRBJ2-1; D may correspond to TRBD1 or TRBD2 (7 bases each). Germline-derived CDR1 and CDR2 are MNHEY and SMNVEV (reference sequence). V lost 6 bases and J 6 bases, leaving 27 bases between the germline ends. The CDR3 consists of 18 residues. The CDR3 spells CASSLLGAGGGAVNEQFF. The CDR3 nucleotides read TGTGCCAGCAGCCTTCTGGGGGCAGGGGGGGGGGCTGTCAATGAGCAGTTCTTC.